The next 5 T cell receptor beta chains were all read from a single sample in a study of T cells after yellow fever vaccination. A single record per CDR3 protein comes from TCRdb applying MiXCR to the 5' RACE reads. The table lists 100,000 to 150,000 distinct CDR3 sequences, 6% to 8% of them singletons, with around 2.7% in the top ten. Sequencing used CD4+ T cells sorted from PBMCs, obtained more than 8 days after the first yellow fever vaccination. The receptors were sampled from a young man who received the YFV17D yellow fever vaccine.

The chain is built from TRBV21-1 and TRBJ2-3; the table calls TRBD2, which could not be checked here. TRBV21-1 is classified as a pseudogene. The length of the CDR3 is 16 residues. The CDR3 loop is CASKTSGGGSTDTQYF. CDR3 nucleotide sequence: TGTGCCAGCAAGACTAGCGGGGGGGGAAGCACAGATACGCAGTATTTT.

This clonotype was recorded many times. J is TRBJ2-1 and V is TRBV4-1, with 8 positions matching TRBD2. This CDR3 is built from 19 residues. V trimming: 0 bases; J trimming: 5 bases; junction bases outside the gene matches: 15. Germline assignment: CDR1 MGHRA and CDR2 YSYEKL. Written as DNA, the CDR3 is TGCGCCAGCAGCCAAGATAAGGCTAGCGGGCGGGGGAGAGACAATGAGCAGTTCTTC. It specifies CASSQDKASGRGRDNEQFF.

The sample holds many counts of this clonotype. V usage is TRBV5-4 and J usage is TRBJ2-3; 9 positions agree with TRBD1. Germline loops: CDR1 SGHNT, CDR2 YYREEE (reference sequence). The CDR3 totals 15 residues. Trimming took 8 bases from V and 0 from J; bases not matched to a gene: 7. The CDR3 loop is CASGTGPTSTDTQYF. The CDR3 region has the DNA TGTGCCAGTGGGACAGGGCCAACTAGCACAGATACGCAGTATTTT.

The chain uses TRBV7-2 and TRBJ1-4; D is undetermined. The ends were cut back, 4 bases at V and 7 bases at J, with 16 bases in the middle. Germline CDR1 is SGHTA and CDR2 is FQGNSA. The CDR3 contains 15 residues. CDR3 nucleotide sequence: TGTGCCAGCAGCTCACCCCAGACGGTGGGTGAAAAACTGTTTTTT. Its protein product is CASSSPQTVGEKLFF. The whole variable domain, remainder taken from reference TRBV7-2 and TRBJ1-4, is GAGVSQSPSNKVTEKGKDVELRCDPISGHTALYWYRQSLGQGLEFLIYFQGNSAPDKSGLPSDRFSAERTGGSVSTLTIQRTQQEDSAVYLCASSSPQTVGEKLFFGSGTQLSVL.

This clonotype was recorded many times. The rearrangement joins TRBV10-3 to TRBJ2-5, with 10 bases identical to TRBD2. Looked up from germline, CDR1 is ENHRY and CDR2 is SYGVKD. V trimming: 10 bases; J trimming: 3 bases; junction bases outside the gene matches: 2. The CDR3 extends over 12 amino acids. CDR3 coding DNA: TGTGCCACCAGCGGGGGGGAAGAGACCCAGTACTTC. Its translation is CATSGGEETQYF.